This is a list of T cell receptor beta chains from one sample in a study of T cells expressing NK-cell markers. One entry per CDR3 protein, without DNA, is what TCRdb gives after re-calling the 5' RACE reads. The sample table includes about 260,000 distinct CDR3 sequences. Input material: blood T cells: a sorted CD56 or NKG2C T cell subset, CD4+ or CD8+ T cells, or bulk PBMC T cells (not recorded which). These receptor sequences come from a man in his late teens or twenties in good health. The CDR3 runs from the conserved cysteine through the conserved F or W.

cdr3_length	v_call	j_call	cdr3_aa
12	TRBV24-1	TRBJ1-3	CATPQSGNTIYF
14	TRBV12-3/TRBV12-4	TRBJ1-1	CASREDKRNTEAFF
13	TRBV5-4	TRBJ2-2	CASSLGQDGELFF
15	TRBV7-9	TRBJ1-1	CASSLRELRGTEAFF
14	TRBV7-8	TRBJ2-5	CASSKGGTGETQYF
17	TRBV9	TRBJ2-3	CASSVATGQGALNTQYF
15	TRBV27	TRBJ1-5	CASSLGQGGNQPQHF
14	TRBV20-1	TRBJ1-5	CSASPGTGYQPQHF
14	TRBV11-2	TRBJ2-7	CASSIGTRAYEQYF
15	TRBV30	TRBJ1-5	CAWSPIWGADQPQHF
13	TRBV28	TRBJ2-3	CASSSTSPDTQYF
14	TRBV12-3/TRBV12-4	TRBJ2-1	CASSLRDRGDEQFF
13	TRBV20-1	TRBJ2-1	CSARGDRYNEQFF
19	TRBV20-1	TRBJ2-3	CSARDRPREANLSTDTQYF
16	TRBV25-1	TRBJ1-1	CASSEEGVRTGGTAFF
13	TRBV20-1	TRBJ2-1	CSATWVTNNEQFF
14	TRBV10-3	TRBJ1-2	CAILRDRGLGGYTF
13	TRBV7-2	TRBJ2-1	CASSPVSYNEQFF
16	TRBV19	TRBJ1-1	CASSIPAGQMNTEAFF
16	TRBV6-1	TRBJ2-1	CATRLALNPSYNEQFF
13	TRBV30	TRBJ1-6	CAWSRDNNSPLHF
14	TRBV20-1	TRBJ2-1	CSAREGGIYNEQFF
11	TRBV27	TRBJ2-1	CASQRGNEQFF
13	TRBV5-6	TRBJ1-1	CASSPEGTGEAFF
12	TRBV20-1	TRBJ1-1	CSAPDRVAEAFF
16	TRBV14	TRBJ2-1	CASSQENSGRYNEQFF
13	TRBV15	TRBJ2-7	CATSRESGYEQYF
16	TRBV6-5	TRBJ1-6	CASSSYGSSYNSPLHF
15	TRBV20-1	TRBJ1-1	CSARGVTGFSAEAFF
16	TRBV30	TRBJ2-3	CAWSASAGGPSDTQYF
17	TRBV14	TRBJ2-2	CASSQELAGLNTGELFF
16	TRBV12-3/TRBV12-4	TRBJ2-5	CASSFDSSGAGVAQYF
15	TRBV15	TRBJ2-4	CATSRDRGEKNIQYF
16	TRBV20-1	TRBJ2-6	CSAHQQKFSGANVLTF
16	TRBV10-3	TRBJ2-7	CAISEAGGVEPYEQYF
16	TRBV4-1	TRBJ2-1	CASSQGPQGTNNEQFF
14	TRBV12-3/TRBV12-4	TRBJ2-4	CASRRGTAKNIQYF
15	TRBV12-3/TRBV12-4	TRBJ2-7	CASSTGLAGVYEQYF
16	TRBV7-2	TRBJ2-7	CASSLVGGGNAYEQYF
18	TRBV18	TRBJ2-3	CASSPRVPGLSSTDTQYF
11	TRBV6-2/TRBV6-3	TRBJ2-7	CASSQNYEQYF
11	TRBV29-1	TRBJ2-3	CSPMTADTQYF
13	TRBV2	TRBJ2-5	CASSGTGKETQYF
16	TRBV19	TRBJ2-1	CASSKTSGSSYNEQFF
13	TRBV15	TRBJ1-1	CATSREAAKEAFF
15	TRBV20-1	TRBJ2-7	CSARETSGRTYEQYF
13	TRBV12-5	TRBJ2-3	CASGLGGTDTQYF
15	TRBV14	TRBJ1-3	CASSQEHSSGNTIYF
17	TRBV5-8	TRBJ2-2	CASSSSGTILTRGELFF